The rows below give T cell receptor beta chains drawn from one sample of a study of cytomegalovirus exposure and HLA in healthy donors. Sequencing used immunoSEQ multiplex PCR; TCRdb keeps in-frame clones, though not all of them. With 55,000 to 70,000 clones in the sample, the ten largest clones hold 2% to 3%. The sequencing sample was made of PBMCs. These receptors originate from a female donor in good health and CMV-seropositive. Each CDR3 is given with its conserved first and last residue. A D gene is named only where the DNA matches it firmly.

TRBJ2-7	TRBD1	15	TRBV27	TGTGCCAGCAACCTCGGGACAGTTTCCGCCTACGAGCAGTACTTC	CASNLGTVSAYEQYF
TRBJ1-1	TRBD1	13	TRBV13	TGTGCCAGCAGCTTAGTATCGACAGGGGAGGCTTTCTTT	CASSLVSTGEAFF
TRBJ2-2	TRBD2	15	TRBV5-1	TGCGCCAGCAGCATAGGGACTAGCGGGACCGGGGAGCTGTTTTTT	CASSIGTSGTGELFF
TRBJ2-2	TRBD2	14	TRBV19	TGTGCCAGTAGTATGCGGGAGGGGACCGGGGAGCTGTTTTTT	CASSMREGTGELFF
TRBJ2-7	NA	13	TRBV2	TGTGCCAGCAGTGGGGACTCCTCCTACGAGCAGTACTTC	CASSGDSSYEQYF
TRBJ1-1	NA	13	TRBV15	TGTGCCACCAGCAGGGGTAGGGGCACTGAAGCTTTCTTT	CATSRGRGTEAFF
TRBJ1-6	TRBD1	19	TRBV28	TGTGCCAGCAAACCCTCCGGGACAGGACACCTGGGGGCTATTTCACCCCTACACTTT	CASKPSGTGHLGAISPLHF
TRBJ2-2	NA	14	TRBV7-2	TGTGCCAGCAGCTCCATGCGAACAGTCGGGGAGCTGTTTTTT	CASSSMRTVGELFF
TRBJ1-1	NA	14	TRBV11-2	TGTGCCAGCAGCTCTTCGGGGGGAAGTACTGAAGCTTTCTTT	CASSSSGGSTEAFF
TRBJ2-7	NA	11	TRBV29-1	TGCAGCGTTTCAGGGGCCGACGAGCAGTACTTC	CSVSGADEQYF